One sample yielded the 7 T cell receptor beta chains listed below, sequenced in a study of human T cells and chemical hapten exposure. Time point described: patch test 2, 6 weeks after DPC sensitization. The treatment here: therapeutic diphenylcyclopropenone sensitization with weekly scalp DPC. In TCRdb, the RACE reads were re-called with MiXCR into one record per CDR3 protein. Of about 81,000 distinct CDR3 sequences in the sample, approximately 10% were seen once. The specimen was whole blood, collected in connection with sensitization to the hapten diphenylcyclopropenone (DPC). These receptors all stem from a woman in her thirties with alopecia areata. Some clones in this sample may be carry-over from other donors' samples.

This sequence joins TRBV5-1 and TRBJ1-2; D ambiguous. The CDR3 has 14 residues. V lost 1 base, J lost 0 bases, and 7 bases lay in between. Germline CDR1 SGHRS, CDR2 YFSETQ. The CDR3 nucleotides read TGCGCCAGCAGCTTGAGCCTTGCTAACTATGGCTACACCTTC. Its protein product is CASSLSLANYGYTF. Drawing the rest from reference TRBV5-1 and TRBJ1-2, the complete variable domain is KAGVTQTPRYLIKTRGQQVTLSCSPISGHRSVSWYQQTPGQGLQFLFEYFSETQRNKGNFPGRFSGRQFSNSRSEMNVSTLELGDSALYLCASSLSLANYGYTFGSGTRLTVV.

This clonotype was found many times. The rearrangement uses TRBV19 and TRBJ2-5, with D maybe TRBD2 (5 bases). This CDR3 contains 15 residues. Germline V lookup: CDR1 LNHDA, CDR2 SQIVND (reference sequence). V was trimmed by 1 base and J by 5 bases, leaving 14 bases between them. CDR3 in DNA: TGTGCCAGTAGTATAGTTGAGGGCGGAGTGGAGACCCAGTACTTC. Protein product: CASSIVEGGVETQYF.

In its sample, this clonotype was seen a few times. V usage is TRBV29-1 and J usage is TRBJ2-2, with TRBD2 matching over 12 bases. The CDR3 spans 14 residues. The germline CDR1 and CDR2 sequences are SQVTM and ANQGSEA. V shed 4 bases, J shed 4 bases, and the junction held 1 base outside the gene matches. This CDR3 is CSVGTSGATGELFF. The CDR3 nucleotides read TGCAGCGTTGGGACTAGCGGGGCCACCGGGGAGCTGTTTTTT.

This clonotype was found many times. The V call is TRBV29-1, the J call TRBJ2-1, with unresolved D. V shed 7 bases and J shed 1 base, with 11 bases lying between them. The CDR3 is made up of 13 amino acids. The germline V gene has CDR1 SQVTM and CDR2 ANQGSEA. The DNA of the CDR3 is TGCAGCGCTCGACCCCAGTCCTACAATGAGCAGTTCTTC. Translated: CSARPQSYNEQFF.

The chain recombines TRBV7-3 with TRBJ2-3, with no clear D. The CDR3 totals 13 residues. Germline CDR1 and CDR2: SGHTA and FQGTGA. V was shortened by 0 bases and J by 4 bases, with 5 bases between the two germline ends. The CDR3 nucleotides are TGTGCCAGCAGCTTAACTTTCGCAGATACGCAGTATTTT. It translates to CASSLTFADTQYF. Variable domain in full (rest from reference TRBV7-3 and TRBJ2-3): GAGVSQTPSNKVTEKGKYVELRCDPISGHTALYWYRQSLGQGPEFLIYFQGTGAADDSGLPNDRFFAVRPEGSVSTLKIQRTERGDSAVYLCASSLTFADTQYFGPGTRLTVL.

The sample holds many counts of this clonotype. The chain joins TRBV3-1 to TRBJ1-6; D not certain. This CDR3 contains 16 residues. Per the germline V gene, CDR1 is LGHDT and CDR2 is YNNKEL (reference sequence). V shed 4 bases and J shed 10 bases, with 20 bases lying between them. CDR3 region: CASSLGLRGKGSPLHF. In nucleotides, the CDR3 is TGTGCCAGCAGCCTTGGGCTTCGGGGTAAAGGATCACCCCTCCACTTT.

The chain uses TRBV7-3 and TRBJ1-2, with TRBD1 as a possible D gene (5 bases). Looked up from germline, CDR1 is SGHTA and CDR2 is FQGTGA. CDR3 length equals 13 residues. Trimming removed 0 bases at V and 5 bases at J, with 7 bases between. The CDR3 DNA follows: TGTGCCAGCAGCTTAACGGGGGAGTATGGCTACACCTTC. This translates into CASSLTGEYGYTF.